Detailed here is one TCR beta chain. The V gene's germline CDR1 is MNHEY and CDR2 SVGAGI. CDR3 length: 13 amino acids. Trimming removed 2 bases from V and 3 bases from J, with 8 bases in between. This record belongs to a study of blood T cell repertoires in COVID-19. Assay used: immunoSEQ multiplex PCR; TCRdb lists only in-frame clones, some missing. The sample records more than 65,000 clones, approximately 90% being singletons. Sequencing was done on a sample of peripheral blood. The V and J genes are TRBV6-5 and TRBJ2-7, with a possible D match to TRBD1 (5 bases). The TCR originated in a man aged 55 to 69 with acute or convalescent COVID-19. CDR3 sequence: CASSYDSRYEQYF. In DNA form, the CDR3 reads TGTGCCAGCAGTTACGACAGCCGCTACGAGCAGTACTTC.